Within the sample, the clone carrying this TCR beta chain is medium-sized. This sample is part of a study of breast tumors, draining lymph nodes, adjacent tissues. The V end lost 1 base, the J end lost 4 bases, and 9 bases lay between the germline ends. The germline V gene has CDR1 WNHNN and CDR2 SYGVQD (reference sequence). This CDR3 has 14 amino acids. TCRdb reprocessed the multiplex PCR reads with MiXCR, giving one entry per CDR3 protein. The table includes some 21,000 distinct CDR3 sequences, roughly 45% detected once. This receptor was obtained from a female donor with breast cancer. Some clones in this sample may be carry-over from other donors' samples. Sample: breast tumor tissue. The V call is TRBV10-1, the J call TRBJ2-3, with D perhaps TRBD1 or TRBD2 (5 bases each). The CDR3 DNA is TGCGCCAGCAGTGAGTTTGGGGGAGCAGATACGCAGTATTTT. It translates to CASSEFGGADTQYF.